This T cell receptor (beta chain) was recorded in a study of T-cell reconstitution after alpha-beta-depleted transplantation in children. Comment on this clonotype: Its antigen is undetermined.

Broader study findings: Elevated TCRbeta diversity at day 60 was traced, in some patients, to surviving recipient T cells and thymic progenitors. When one year had passed after transplant, most T-cell counts and diversity came from newly produced T cells. Approximately two months post-transplant, alpha-beta T cells reportedly originated from several hundred expanded graft clones.

The CDR3 spans 15 residues. A library of TCRbeta sequences, prepared with unique molecular identifiers, was generated. TCRdb passed the PCR reads through MiXCR, listing each CDR3 protein once. The data contain some 830,000 distinct CDR3 sequences, about 15% of them singletons. This receptor was obtained from a male patient under 18 who had a stem cell transplant for acute lymphoblastic leukemia, so the T cells may come from the graft donor. Sequenced material: PBMCs, mostly from graft donor cells, taken 360 days after TCRalphabeta/CD19-depleted stem cell transplant. The chain recombines TRBV21-1 with TRBJ1-1. TRBV21-1 is a listed pseudogene. CDR3 nucleotides: TGTGCCAGCAGCAAGGGGAACAGCCCGAACACTGAAGCTTTCTTT. It yields the protein CASSKGNSPNTEAFF.